The sequence of this T cell receptor (beta chain) was determined in a study of T cells in Graves' hyperthyroidism and ophthalmopathy. Authors of the study amplified TCR beta CDR3 regions from RNA transcripts. When the TCR CDR3 underwent first-round RT-PCR, the HTBI primer set was used. TCRdb used MiXCR to reprocess the multiplex PCR reads, holding one entry per CDR3 protein. The sample lists about 580,000 distinct CDR3 sequences, roughly 50% occurring once. Study outcomes and limitations: A 13 V-J model separated ophthalmopathy from stable hyperthyroidism.

It was considered stable Graves' hyperthyroidism when ophthalmopathy did not progress within 18 months. Uncontrolled infection, other autoimmune disease, pregnancy or lactation excluded patients. Clinical symptoms, serum thyroxine and TRAb, thyroid ultrasound and orbital computed tomography were used for the diagnoses. To note about this clonotype: Its antigen is not identified.

This clonotype was obtained from a woman aged 18 to 35 with Graves' hyperthyroidism. Sequenced material: peripheral blood or thyroid tissue (not recorded which).

CDR3 DNA sequence: TGTGCCAACACCACAGGGACCCAGGAAAATTCACCCCTCCACTTT. Residues: CANTTGTQENSPLHF. The V gene is TRBV25-1, the J gene TRBJ1-6, with a weak D call TRBD1 (6 bases). The germline V gene encodes CDR1 MGHDK and CDR2 SYGVNS. Trimming took off 10 bases at V and 7 bases at J, with 20 bases between the two ends. The CDR3 contains 15 residues.